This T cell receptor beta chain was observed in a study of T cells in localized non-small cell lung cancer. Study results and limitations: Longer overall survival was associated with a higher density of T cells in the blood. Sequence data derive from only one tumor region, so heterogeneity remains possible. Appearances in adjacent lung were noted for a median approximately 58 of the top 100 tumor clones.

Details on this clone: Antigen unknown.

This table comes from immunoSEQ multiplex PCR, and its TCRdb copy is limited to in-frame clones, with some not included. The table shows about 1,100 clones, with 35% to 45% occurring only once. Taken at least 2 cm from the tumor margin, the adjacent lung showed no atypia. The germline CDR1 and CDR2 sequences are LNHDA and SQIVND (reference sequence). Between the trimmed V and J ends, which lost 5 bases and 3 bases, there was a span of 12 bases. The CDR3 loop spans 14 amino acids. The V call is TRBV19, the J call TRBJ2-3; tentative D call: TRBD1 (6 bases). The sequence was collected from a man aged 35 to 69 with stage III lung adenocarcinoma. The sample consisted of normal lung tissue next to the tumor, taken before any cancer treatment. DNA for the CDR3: TGTGCCAGTAGTCTAGCAGGGGATACAGATACGCAGTATTTT. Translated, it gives CASSLAGDTDTQYF.